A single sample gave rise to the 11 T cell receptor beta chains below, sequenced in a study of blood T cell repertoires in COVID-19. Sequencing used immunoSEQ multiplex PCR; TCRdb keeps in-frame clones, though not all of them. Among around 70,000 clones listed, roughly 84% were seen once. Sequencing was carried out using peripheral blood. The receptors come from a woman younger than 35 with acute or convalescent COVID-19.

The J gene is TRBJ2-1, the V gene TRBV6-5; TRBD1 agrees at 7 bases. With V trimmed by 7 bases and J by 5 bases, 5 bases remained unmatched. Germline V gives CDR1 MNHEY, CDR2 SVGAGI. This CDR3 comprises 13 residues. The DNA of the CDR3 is TGTGCCAGCAAGGGGGCATTGAACAATGAGCAGTTCTTC. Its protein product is CASKGALNNEQFF.

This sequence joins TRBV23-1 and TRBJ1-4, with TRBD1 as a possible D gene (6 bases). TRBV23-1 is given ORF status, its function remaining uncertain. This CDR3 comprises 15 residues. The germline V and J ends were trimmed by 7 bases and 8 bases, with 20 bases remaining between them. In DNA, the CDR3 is TGCGCCAGCACCACACCGAGGCAGGGGTGCGAAAAACTGTTTTTT. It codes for CASTTPRQGCEKLFF.

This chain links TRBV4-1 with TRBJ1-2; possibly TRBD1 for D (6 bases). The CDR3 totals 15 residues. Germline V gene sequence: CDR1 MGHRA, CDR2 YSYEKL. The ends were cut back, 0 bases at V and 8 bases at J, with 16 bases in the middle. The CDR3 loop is CASSQDTADSRGYTF. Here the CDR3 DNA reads TGCGCCAGCAGCCAAGATACTGCGGACAGTCGGGGCTACACCTTC.

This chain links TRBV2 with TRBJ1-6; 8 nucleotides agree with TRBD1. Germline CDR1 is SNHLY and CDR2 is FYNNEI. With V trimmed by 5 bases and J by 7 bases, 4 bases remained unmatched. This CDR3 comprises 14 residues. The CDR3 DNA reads TGTGCCAGCAGTATGGACAGGGTGAATTCACCCCTCCACTTT. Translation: CASSMDRVNSPLHF.

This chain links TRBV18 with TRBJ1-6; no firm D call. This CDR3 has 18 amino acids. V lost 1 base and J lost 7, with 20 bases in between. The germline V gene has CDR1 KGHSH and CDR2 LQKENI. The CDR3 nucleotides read TGTGCCAGCTCACCACTGTTGATGTGGAGCGGAAGCAATTCACCCCTCCACTTT. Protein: CASSPLLMWSGSNSPLHF. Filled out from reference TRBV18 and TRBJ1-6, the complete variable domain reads NAGVMQNPRHLVRRRGQEARLRCSPMKGHSHVYWYRQLPEEGLKFMVYLQKENIIDESGMPKERFSAEFPKEGPSILRIQQVVRGDSAAYFCASSPLLMWSGSNSPLHFGNGTRLTVT.

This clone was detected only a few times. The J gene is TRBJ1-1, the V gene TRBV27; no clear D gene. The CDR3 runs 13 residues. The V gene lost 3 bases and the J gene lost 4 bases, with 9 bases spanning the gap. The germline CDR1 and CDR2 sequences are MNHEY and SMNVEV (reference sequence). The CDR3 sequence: CASSFQVSTEAFF. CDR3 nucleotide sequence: TGTGCCAGCAGTTTTCAGGTCTCCACTGAAGCTTTCTTT.

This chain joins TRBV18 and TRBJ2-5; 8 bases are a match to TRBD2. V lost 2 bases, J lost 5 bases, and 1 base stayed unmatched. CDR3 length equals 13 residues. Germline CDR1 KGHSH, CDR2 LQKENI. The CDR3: CASSPTGGETQYF. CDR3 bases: TGTGCCAGCTCACCAACGGGGGGGGAGACCCAGTACTTC. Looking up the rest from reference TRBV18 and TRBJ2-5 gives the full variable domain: NAGVMQNPRHLVRRRGQEARLRCSPMKGHSHVYWYRQLPEEGLKFMVYLQKENIIDESGMPKERFSAEFPKEGPSILRIQQVVRGDSAAYFCASSPTGGETQYFGPGTRLLVL.

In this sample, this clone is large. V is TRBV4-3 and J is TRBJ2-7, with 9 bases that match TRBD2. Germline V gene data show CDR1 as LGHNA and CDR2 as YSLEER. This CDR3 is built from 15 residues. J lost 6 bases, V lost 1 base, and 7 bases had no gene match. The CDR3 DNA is TGCGCCAGCAGCCAAGCCGTAGCGGGAGAGAGCGAGCAGTACTTC. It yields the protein CASSQAVAGESEQYF.

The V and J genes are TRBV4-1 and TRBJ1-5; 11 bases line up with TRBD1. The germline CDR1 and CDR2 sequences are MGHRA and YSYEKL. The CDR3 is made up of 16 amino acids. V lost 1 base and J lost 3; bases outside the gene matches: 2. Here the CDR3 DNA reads TGCGCCAGCAGCCAAGGGACAGGGGGCTACAATCAGCCCCAGCATTTT. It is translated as CASSQGTGGYNQPQHF.

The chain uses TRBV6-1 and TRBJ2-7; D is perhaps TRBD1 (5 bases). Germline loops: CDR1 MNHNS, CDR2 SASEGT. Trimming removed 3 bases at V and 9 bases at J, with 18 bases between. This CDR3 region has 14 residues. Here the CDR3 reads CASSDDRVNERQYF. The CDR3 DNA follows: TGTGCCAGCAGTGACGACAGAGTCAACGAAAGGCAGTACTTC.

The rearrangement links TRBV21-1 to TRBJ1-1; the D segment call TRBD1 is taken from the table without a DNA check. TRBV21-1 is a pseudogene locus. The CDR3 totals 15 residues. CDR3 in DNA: TGTGCCAGCAGCGTGCCCGGGACAGCGAACACTGAAGCTTTCTTT. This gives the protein CASSVPGTANTEAFF.